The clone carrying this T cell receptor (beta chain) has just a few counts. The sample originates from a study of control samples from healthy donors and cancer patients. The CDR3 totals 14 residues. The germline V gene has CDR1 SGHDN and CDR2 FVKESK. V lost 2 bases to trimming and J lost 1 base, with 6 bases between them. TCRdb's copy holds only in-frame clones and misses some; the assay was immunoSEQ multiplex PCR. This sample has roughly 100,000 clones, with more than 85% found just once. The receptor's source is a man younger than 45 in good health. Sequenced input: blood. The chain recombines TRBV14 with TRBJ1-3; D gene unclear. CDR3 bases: TGTGCCAGCAGCCAACAGGTGTCTGGAAACACCATATATTTT. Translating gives CASSQQVSGNTIYF. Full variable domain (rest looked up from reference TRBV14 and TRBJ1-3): EAGVTQFPSHSVIEKGQTVTLRCDPISGHDNLYWYRRVMGKEIKFLLHFVKESKQDESGMPNNRFLAERTGGTYSTLKVQPAELEDSGVYFCASSQQVSGNTIYFGEGSWLTVV.